This TCR beta chain derives from a study of OX40 agonist ivuxolimab in advanced cancers. Across the study: Patients treated during dose escalation were battling hepatocellular carcinoma, melanoma, renal cell or head and neck cancer.

Study-wide findings and caveats: Dose levels from 0.1 to 3.0 mg/kg saw CD4+ and CD8+ blood T cells expand clonally by week 6. Some nonresponders additionally presented with little normalized T-cell clonal expansion.

Sequencing was performed with immunoSEQ multiplex PCR; in TCRdb, only in-frame clones are kept and a portion is missing. The sample lists some 83,000 clones; around 86% were seen once. Germline CDR1 and CDR2: SGHRS and YFSETQ. The CDR3 runs to 16 residues. Trimming took 4 bases from V and 0 from J, leaving 16 bases between them. Remarks on this clone: The antigen is not known.

The J gene is TRBJ2-5, the V gene TRBV5-1; D might be TRBD2 (6 bases). Material: CD4+ or CD8+ T cells sorted from blood, obtained in a trial of the OX40 agonist ivuxolimab. This clonotype was sampled from an adult with an advanced solid tumor such as melanoma, head and neck, liver or kidney cancer. CDR3 region: CASSAMTRSYQETQYF. The DNA for the CDR3 is TGCGCCAGCAGCGCCATGACTAGATCGTACCAAGAGACCCAGTACTTC.